This TCR beta chain appears in the sequencing data of a study of identical twins. This clonotype appeared a few times. MiXCR was run by TCRdb on the 5' RACE reads, yielding one entry per CDR3 protein. This sample has over 250,000 distinct CDR3 sequences, with just under 9.5% found just once. Germline CDR1 is MNHEY and CDR2 is SMNVEV (reference sequence). The CDR3 covers 17 residues. V shed 1 base and J shed 5 bases, with 18 bases lying between them. The same specimen was also included in a second study, on yellow fever vaccine responses in identical twins.

V usage is TRBV27 and J usage is TRBJ2-1; D might be TRBD2 (5 bases). The material sequenced was CD8+ T cells sorted from blood. This sequence was found in a woman aged 18-29 years in good health. This CDR3 reads CASSLYGVLGENNEQFF. The CDR3 region has the DNA TGTGCCAGCAGTTTATACGGGGTTTTGGGAGAGAACAATGAGCAGTTCTTC.